Below, 5 T cell receptor beta chains from the same sample are listed, as sequenced in a study of shared clonotypes between healthy human individuals. Profiled with immunoSEQ multiplex PCR; TCRdb holds only in-frame clones, not every one. Of 2 million to 3 million clones listed, roughly 92% were seen once; the top ten hold over 0.12%. Sequenced input: naive CD4+ T cells sorted from blood. Stated subset: CD45RA+ positively selected. These receptors all stem from a young man in good health.

The CDR3 sequence is CASKTNKGTEAFF. Written as DNA, the CDR3 is TGTGCCAGTAAAACCAACAAAGGGACTGAAGCTTTCTTT. The chain combines TRBV19 with TRBJ1-1, with D uncertain. The length of the CDR3 is 13 residues. Germline V gene lookup returns CDR1 LNHDA and CDR2 SQIVND (reference sequence). V was pared by 7 bases and J by 5 bases, with 14 bases between.

This chain links TRBV7-9 with TRBJ1-2; D may be TRBD1 (5 bases). Looked up from germline, CDR1 is SEHNR and CDR2 is FQNEAQ (reference sequence). The CDR3 is made up of 14 amino acids. Trimming stripped 5 bases from V and 2 bases from J, with 12 bases between. CDR3 sequence (DNA): TGTGCCAGCAGCCCGGGACCCTCAAACTATGGCTACACCTTC. Translation gives CASSPGPSNYGYTF. Filled out from reference TRBV7-9 and TRBJ1-2, the complete variable domain reads DTGVSQNPRHKITKRGQNVTFRCDPISEHNRLYWYRQTLGQGPEFLTYFQNEAQLEKSRLLSDRFSAERPKGSFSTLEIQRTEQGDSAMYLCASSPGPSNYGYTFGSGTRLTVV.

The sample holds a few counts of this clone. This same CDR3 is encoded by further DNA sequences in the sample. The chain links TRBV7-2 to TRBJ2-7; 9 positions match TRBD2. CDR1 and CDR2 from the germline V gene are SGHTA and FQGNSA. J was trimmed by 2 bases and V by 1 base; bases with no gene match: 3. The CDR3 sequence is 15 residues long. The CDR3 is CASSLGASGAYEQYF. The CDR3 nucleotides are TGTGCCAGCAGCTTAGGGGCTAGCGGGGCCTACGAGCAGTACTTC.

The chain has TRBV19 and TRBJ2-1; 8 bases are a match to TRBD1. In germline, CDR1 is LNHDA, CDR2 SQIVND (reference sequence). This CDR3 spans 15 amino acids. Trimming cost V 4 bases and J 8 bases; bases outside gene matches: 10. The CDR3 loop is CASSTFGQGSYEQFF. CDR3 sequence (DNA): TGTGCCAGTAGTACCTTCGGACAGGGTAGCTATGAGCAGTTCTTC.

Only a few counts were recorded for this clone. The V gene is TRBV7-6, the J gene TRBJ2-7, with 8 bases that match TRBD2. The CDR3 sequence is 15 residues long. The V segment lost 2 bases and the J segment 7 bases; nucleotides outside the gene matches: 10. Germline CDR1 SGHVS, CDR2 FNYEAQ. DNA of the CDR3: TGTGCCAGCAGCTTAATGGTAGCGGGAACTGGTGAGCAGTACTTC. Translating it yields CASSLMVAGTGEQYF.